Below are 3 T cell receptor beta chains sequenced from a single sample in a study of Graves' ophthalmopathy and Graves' hyperthyroidism. Amplifying from RNA transcripts, the study obtained TCR beta CDR3 regions. The workflow started with a first-round RT-PCR run with HTBI primers and then moved on to a second-round multiplex PCR. MiXCR, applied by TCRdb to the multiplex PCR reads, yields one record per CDR3 protein. The data contain more than 1,000,000 distinct CDR3 sequences, about 36% of them singletons. Sequenced: peripheral blood or thyroid tissue (not recorded which). The receptors were sampled from an adult man with Graves' hyperthyroidism.

The genes are TRBV4-2 and TRBJ2-5; perhaps TRBD2 as D (6 bases). Germline CDR1 reads LGHNA; CDR2 reads YNFKEQ. CDR3 length: 13 residues. V shed 2 bases and J shed 3 bases, with 7 bases lying between them. The CDR3 region is CASSQSGEETQYF. The CDR3, as DNA: TGTGCCAGCAGCCAATCGGGAGAAGAGACCCAGTACTTC.

The sample holds a few counts of this clonotype. This chain joins TRBV4-3 and TRBJ2-2; D unclear. Trimming stripped 0 bases from V and 0 bases from J, with 5 bases between. The CDR3 consists of 15 residues. CDR1 is LGHNA, CDR2 YSLEER, per germline. This chain's CDR3 is CASSQEPANTGELFF. CDR3 bases: TGCGCCAGCAGCCAAGAGCCGGCGAACACCGGGGAGCTGTTTTTT.

This clonotype was recorded at least ten times. The rearrangement joins TRBV11-2 to TRBJ1-6; no clear D gene. The germline CDR1 and CDR2 sequences are SGHAT and FQNNGV. V was cut by 6 bases and J by 10 bases, with 16 bases left in between. This CDR3 comprises 14 residues. CDR3 bases: TGTGCCAGCAGTTTTGAGTCCCGCAAGTCACCCCTCCACTTT. This encodes CASSFESRKSPLHF.